This T cell receptor (beta chain) was found in a study of blood T cells in healthy people across ages. Findings and limits, study-wide: A strong correlation was seen between TCR beta diversity and naive T cell percentage. Both higher diversity and more naive CD4+ cells marked long-lived donors when set against aged donors.

A second roughly 6 to 12 cycle PCR used barcoded and J-beta primers. TCRdb re-called the 5' RACE reads with MiXCR, one entry per CDR3 protein. The profile shows roughly 1.5 million distinct CDR3 sequences, around 40% of them singletons. On this clonotype itself: Its antigen is undetermined.

Germline V gene data show CDR1 as SGHTA and CDR2 as FQGNSA. The CDR3 has 15 residues. V was pared by 5 bases and J by 2 bases, with 9 bases of the junction left unmatched. PBMCs were isolated at a quantity of at least 6 million per sample. Extraction yielded at least 5.5 micrograms of total RNA per sample. The sequenced sample consisted of blood. This receptor was obtained from a woman aged 18-29 years in good health. The chain couples TRBV7-2 to TRBJ2-7; 7 bases match TRBD1. The CDR3 region is CASSKGQLKAYEQYF. Here the CDR3 DNA reads TGTGCCAGCAGCAAGGGACAGTTGAAAGCCTACGAGCAGTACTTC.